This passage covers 29 T cell receptor beta chains from one sample sequenced in a study of blood T cell repertoires in COVID-19 (TCRdb year 2020). Libraries were made using the immunoSEQ multiplex PCR assay. TCRdb mirrors the immuneACCESS table, restricted to in-frame sequences. Some clones are absent from its copies; in checked studies, under half trace to an unresolved V gene, and the reason for the others is unknown. The sample contains under 55,000 clones, around 87% of them found a single time. Around 5% of the sample is taken by the ten largest. The sequenced sample was peripheral blood. These TCRs come from a man between 35 and 55 years old with active COVID-19.

The V call is TRBV29-1, the J call TRBJ1-4, with 7 bases fitting TRBD1. J lost 8 bases, V lost 7 bases, and 10 bases had no gene match. CDR3 length: 13 amino acids. CDR1 and CDR2 from the germline V gene are SQVTM and ANQGSEA. In nucleotides, the CDR3 is TGCAGCGGATTCGACAGGGTAGGGGAAAAACTGTTTTTT. Amino acids: CSGFDRVGEKLFF.

The chain has TRBV7-2 and TRBJ1-3; no clear D gene. In germline, CDR1 is SGHTA, CDR2 FQGNSA. The germline V and J ends were trimmed by 4 bases and 15 bases, with 13 bases remaining between them. The CDR3 loop spans 11 amino acids. This CDR3 is CASSSHNLGYF. The CDR3, as DNA: TGTGCCAGCAGCTCACATAACCTAGGATATTTT.

The rearrangement joins TRBV28 to TRBJ1-2, with D perhaps TRBD1 (6 bases). V was pared by 8 bases and J by 1 base, with 14 bases between. Germline lookup yields CDR1 MDHEN and CDR2 SYDVKM. The CDR3 is 14 residues long. This CDR3 is CASWFGGLNYGYTF. In DNA form, the CDR3 reads TGTGCCAGCTGGTTCGGGGGGCTTAACTATGGCTACACCTTC.

The chain carries TRBV7-3 and TRBJ1-2; TRBD1 might be the D (5 bases). The CDR3 runs 14 residues. With 0 bases removed from V and 4 bases from J, the gap between germline ends came to 9 bases. Germline V CDR1 and CDR2: SGHTA, FQGTGA. CDR3: CASSLTPGRYGYTF. Here the CDR3 DNA reads TGTGCCAGCAGCTTAACCCCAGGGCGCTATGGCTACACCTTC.

This sequence joins TRBV27 and TRBJ2-1; D is uncertain. Between the trimmed V and J ends, which lost 1 base and 15 bases, there was a span of 16 bases. The CDR3 covers 13 residues. The V gene's germline CDR1 is MNHEY and CDR2 SMNVEV (reference sequence). This CDR3 reads CASSLLGSPRRFF. Written as DNA, the CDR3 is TGTGCCAGCAGTTTATTAGGCAGTCCTAGGAGGTTCTTC.

This clone turned up a few times. V and J are TRBV18 and TRBJ1-1; 8 bases fit TRBD1. After removal of 3 bases from V and 4 bases from J, the junction contained 16 bases not matched to a gene. Germline V gene data show CDR1 as KGHSH and CDR2 as LQKENI. The CDR3 has 18 residues. As DNA, the CDR3 is TGTGCCAGCTCACCCATTAGCGGACAGGGTGCGGCTCGCACTGAAGCTTTCTTT. Protein product: CASSPISGQGAARTEAFF.

This clone was seen a few times. The V and J genes are TRBV5-4 and TRBJ2-7; 8 positions match TRBD1. CDR3 length equals 15 residues. V lost 2 bases and J lost 0; bases outside the gene matches: 4. The germline V gene encodes CDR1 SGHNT and CDR2 YYREEE (reference sequence). In DNA, the CDR3 is TGTGCCAGCAGCTTAAACAGGGGGAGCTCCTACGAGCAGTACTTC. This encodes CASSLNRGSSYEQYF. Supplemented by reference TRBV5-4 and TRBJ2-7, the full variable domain reads ETGVTQSPTHLIKTRGQQVTLRCSSQSGHNTVSWYQQALGQGPQFIFQYYREEENGRGNFPPRFSGLQFPNYSSELNVNALELDDSALYLCASSLNRGSSYEQYFGPGTRLTVT.

V and J are TRBV27 and TRBJ2-7; D may be TRBD2 (5 bases). Trimming left V 5 bases short and J 0 bases short, with 14 bases between. This CDR3 is built from 15 residues. Germline CDR1 and CDR2: MNHEY and SMNVEV (reference sequence). CDR3 coding DNA: TGTGCCAGCAGTGAGGGTCTCGATGTCTCCTACGAGCAGTACTTC. It is translated as CASSEGLDVSYEQYF.

V is TRBV6-4 and J is TRBJ1-2, with 10 nucleotides matching TRBD1. Germline CDR1 is MRHNA and CDR2 is SNTAGT. J was trimmed by 7 bases and V by 5 bases; bases with no gene match: 7. The CDR3 consists of 14 residues. The CDR3 DNA follows: TGTGCCAGCAGTTATGGGACAGGGGCTGGTGGCTACACCTTC. As protein: CASSYGTGAGGYTF.

V is TRBV18 and J is TRBJ2-7; TRBD2 matches 9 bases. This CDR3 is 15 amino acids long. CDR1 is KGHSH and CDR2 is LQKENI in the germline V gene. V was clipped by 3 bases and J by 2 bases; unmatched bases: 5. In nucleotides, the CDR3 is TGTGCCAGCTCACCGGGACTAGCAGCCACCTACGAGCAGTACTTC. Translation: CASSPGLAATYEQYF.

This clone was seen only a few times. This sequence joins TRBV7-9 and TRBJ2-3; 7 nucleotides match TRBD1. The CDR3 contains 17 residues. The germline V gene encodes CDR1 SEHNR and CDR2 FQNEAQ (reference sequence). Germline trimming cut 2 bases from V and 6 bases from J; bases unmatched to any gene: 14. The CDR3 region has the DNA TGTGCCAGCAGCTTATCTCAAATACAGGGGAAGGCGGATACGCAGTATTTT. Residues: CASSLSQIQGKADTQYF.

The sample holds one count of this clone. The genes are TRBV9 and TRBJ2-1, with 9 positions matching TRBD2. Losses at the gene ends were 5 bases for V and 2 bases for J; bases not matched to a gene: 11. This CDR3 has 17 residues. CDR1 and CDR2 from the germline V gene are SGDLS and YYNGEE. The CDR3 region is CASSSNRREGPYNEQFF. CDR3 DNA sequence: TGTGCCAGCAGTTCAAACAGGCGGGAGGGCCCCTACAATGAGCAGTTCTTC.

The V and J genes are TRBV5-5 and TRBJ1-5; D may be TRBD1 (6 bases). The length of the CDR3 is 15 residues. CDR1 and CDR2 (germline): SGHKS, YYEKEE (reference sequence). Between the trimmed V and J ends, which lost 0 bases and 2 bases, there was a span of 9 bases. CDR3 loop: CASSLGQAGNQPQHF. CDR3 nucleotide sequence: TGTGCCAGCAGCTTGGGACAGGCGGGCAATCAGCCCCAGCATTTT.

V is TRBV3-1 (or the pseudogene TRBV3-2) and J is TRBJ2-3; no definite D call. The V and J ends lost 4 bases and 0 bases respectively, with 5 bases between them. Per germline, CDR1 LGHDT and CDR2 YNNKEL (reference sequence). The CDR3 is 13 amino acids. CDR3 region: CASSPTSTDTQYF. The DNA of the CDR3 is TGTGCCAGCAGCCCGACTAGCACAGATACGCAGTATTTT.

There are a few counts of this clone. V is TRBV14 and J is TRBJ1-1; D is undetermined. CDR3 length: 17 amino acids. With 0 bases removed from V and 5 bases from J, the gap between germline ends came to 19 bases. Germline CDR1 is SGHDN and CDR2 is FVKESK. CDR3 region: CASSQDRGPYRETEAFF. CDR3 bases: TGTGCCAGCAGCCAAGATAGAGGTCCCTACCGGGAGACTGAAGCTTTCTTT.

The V call is TRBV5-4, the J call TRBJ2-1; TRBD1 aligns across 9 bases. The CDR3 extends over 18 amino acids. V lost 1 base and J lost 0; bases outside the gene matches: 8. Germline-derived CDR1 and CDR2 are SGHNT and YYREEE (reference sequence). CDR3 in amino acids: CASSLRQGVFSSYNEQFF. The CDR3 bases are TGTGCCAGCAGCTTGCGACAGGGGGTCTTCAGCTCCTACAATGAGCAGTTCTTC.

J is TRBJ2-7 and V is TRBV2, with TRBD2 identical over 9 bases. Trimming removed 0 bases from V and 2 bases from J; junction bases left unmatched: 17. Germline assignment: CDR1 SNHLY and CDR2 FYNNEI. This CDR3 is 20 amino acids long. CDR3 in amino acids: CASSEAIGLASLRVAYEQYF. The DNA for the CDR3 is TGTGCCAGCAGTGAAGCCATCGGACTAGCGAGCCTGAGGGTCGCCTACGAGCAGTACTTC. The full variable domain, in which reference TRBV2 and TRBJ2-7 provide the parts outside the CDR3, is EPEVTQTPSHQVTQMGQEVILRCVPISNHLYFYWYRQILGQKVEFLVSFYNNEISEKSEIFDDQFSVERPDGSNFTLKIRSTKLEDSAMYFCASSEAIGLASLRVAYEQYFGPGTRLTVT.

The gene calls are TRBV28 and TRBJ2-7; TRBD2 matches at 13 bases. CDR3 length equals 16 residues. The germline V gene has CDR1 MDHEN and CDR2 SYDVKM. V gave up 4 bases and J gave up 6 bases; unmatched junction bases: 9. The CDR3 sequence: CASSSPGTSGTGEQYF. CDR3 coding DNA: TGTGCCAGCAGTTCTCCAGGGACTAGCGGGACAGGCGAGCAGTACTTC. Filled out from reference TRBV28 and TRBJ2-7, the complete variable domain reads DVKVTQSSRYLVKRTGEKVFLECVQDMDHENMFWYRQDPGLGLRLIYFSYDVKMKEKGDIPEGYSVSREKKERFSLILESASTNQTSMYLCASSSPGTSGTGEQYFGPGTRLTVT.

V usage is TRBV5-4 and J usage is TRBJ2-7; 7 positions agree with TRBD1. The trim removed 0 bases at V and 3 bases at J, leaving 3 bases unmatched. CDR3 length: 14 amino acids. Germline lookup yields CDR1 SGHNT and CDR2 YYREEE (reference sequence). This chain's CDR3 is CASSLDPGGYEQYF. In DNA form, the CDR3 reads TGTGCCAGCAGCTTGGATCCAGGGGGCTACGAGCAGTACTTC.

This chain connects TRBV27 to TRBJ2-1; D is perhaps TRBD2 (5 bases). CDR1 MNHEY and CDR2 SMNVEV come from the germline V gene (reference sequence). The V gene lost 5 bases and the J gene lost 0 bases, with 11 bases spanning the gap. This CDR3 spans 15 amino acids. In nucleotides, the CDR3 is TGTGCCAGCAGTCCGGACTTTAGCTCCTACAATGAGCAGTTCTTC. It encodes CASSPDFSSYNEQFF.

This clone was seen a single time. The chain has TRBV9 and TRBJ1-5, with 7 bases identical to TRBD1. CDR3 length: 20 residues. J lost 3 bases, V lost 3 bases, and 21 bases had no gene match. CDR1 SGDLS and CDR2 YYNGEE come from the germline V gene. The CDR3 nucleotides are TGTGCCAGCAGCGGGACAGGAAAGGGTTTCCGGTTGAGTGTCAATCAGCCCCAGCATTTT. This encodes CASSGTGKGFRLSVNQPQHF.

V and J are TRBV27 and TRBJ2-7; 9 positions match TRBD1. The junction had 17 bases not matched to a gene; V was cut back by 10 bases and J by 4 bases. The CDR3 is 16 amino acids. Per germline, CDR1 MNHEY and CDR2 SMNVEV (reference sequence). The CDR3 coding sequence is TGTGCCACCGGCACCTACTTTTGGACAGGGGTTTACGAGCAGTACTTC. Translation: CATGTYFWTGVYEQYF.

J is TRBJ1-2 and V is TRBV2, with 8 bases lining up with TRBD1. CDR1 is SNHLY and CDR2 is FYNNEI in the germline V gene. V lost 3 bases to trimming and J lost 2 bases; unmatched junction nucleotides: 14. The CDR3 consists of 18 residues. In nucleotides, the CDR3 is TGTGCCAGCAGTGAGGCAGGGGGCGGGCCCACTATAAACTATGGCTACACCTTC. This codes for CASSEAGGGPTINYGYTF. Supplemented by reference TRBV2 and TRBJ1-2, the full variable domain reads EPEVTQTPSHQVTQMGQEVILRCVPISNHLYFYWYRQILGQKVEFLVSFYNNEISEKSEIFDDQFSVERPDGSNFTLKIRSTKLEDSAMYFCASSEAGGGPTINYGYTFGSGTRLTVV.

This clone has a single count. The chain combines TRBV10-3 with TRBJ2-3; the match to TRBD2 covers 13 bases. Germline CDR1 ENHRY, CDR2 SYGVKD. J lost 2 bases, V lost 7 bases, and 9 bases had no gene match. The length of the CDR3 is 17 residues. CDR3 protein: CAITQGTSGASTDTQYF. The CDR3 nucleotides are TGTGCCATCACCCAAGGGACTAGCGGGGCTTCCACAGATACGCAGTATTTT.

The V call is TRBV30, the J call TRBJ1-2; D possibly corresponds to TRBD1 (5 bases). V was clipped by 4 bases and J by 8 bases, with 14 bases between them. Germline CDR1 is GTSNPN and CDR2 is SVGIG (reference sequence). The CDR3 contains 12 residues. The CDR3, as DNA: TGTGCCTGGAATAGGACCCCAGGGGGCTACACCTTC. This encodes CAWNRTPGGYTF.

The chain combines TRBV30 with TRBJ2-3, with TRBD2 matching over 10 bases. There are 16 residues in the CDR3. The ends lost 0 bases at V and 4 bases at J; junction bases unmatched: 7. From germline, CDR1 is GTSNPN and CDR2 SVGIG (reference sequence). The CDR3 DNA reads as TGTGCCTGGAGTGTACTTTCTAGCGGGAGTCCAGATACGCAGTATTTT. Its translation is CAWSVLSSGSPDTQYF. The complete variable domain, with remaining parts taken from reference TRBV30 and TRBJ2-3, reads SQTIHQWPATLVQPVGSPLSLECTVEGTSNPNLYWYRQAAGRGLQLLFYSVGIGQISSEVPQNLSASRPQDRQFILSSKKLLLSDSGFYLCAWSVLSSGSPDTQYFGPGTRLTVL.

The V gene is TRBV28, the J gene TRBJ2-1, with 7 nucleotides matching TRBD2. The length of the CDR3 is 16 residues. V gave up 8 bases and J gave up 0 bases; unmatched junction bases: 10. The germline V gene has CDR1 MDHEN and CDR2 SYDVKM. The CDR3 sequence is CASHGRSTSSYNEQFF. Here the CDR3 DNA reads TGTGCCAGCCACGGGAGGTCCACCAGCTCCTACAATGAGCAGTTCTTC. Full variable domain (remainder filled in from reference TRBV28 and TRBJ2-1): DVKVTQSSRYLVKRTGEKVFLECVQDMDHENMFWYRQDPGLGLRLIYFSYDVKMKEKGDIPEGYSVSREKKERFSLILESASTNQTSMYLCASHGRSTSSYNEQFFGPGTRLTVL.

The chain uses TRBV21-1 and TRBJ1-1; TRBD1 was called by the table and not checked on the DNA. TRBV21-1 corresponds to a pseudogene. CDR3 length: 14 residues. The CDR3 DNA reads as TGTGCCAGCAGCCCTCGTGGACAGGGAGGGAATGCTTTCTTT. Translated, it gives CASSPRGQGGNAFF.

This sequence joins TRBV10-3 and TRBJ2-1; D is uncertain. Germline V gene sequence: CDR1 ENHRY, CDR2 SYGVKD. The CDR3 has 14 residues. The V gene lost 4 bases and the J gene lost 8 bases, with 15 bases spanning the gap. In nucleotides, the CDR3 is TGTGCCATCAGTGGGGCTGGGCCCGCCCATGAGCAGTTCTTC. Residues: CAISGAGPAHEQFF.